This T cell receptor (beta chain) was identified during a study of cytomegalovirus exposure and HLA in healthy donors. Germline-derived CDR1 and CDR2 are SQVTM and ANQGSEA. CDR3 length: 15 residues. V was pared by 1 base and J by 3 bases, with 15 bases between. The study ran its PCR with 60 Vbeta and 13 Jbeta primers. Sequenced by immunoSEQ multiplex PCR; TCRdb stores in-frame clones only, minus some. This sample has approximately 110,000 clones, with roughly 15% found just once. This clone has only a few counts. Its antigen is not identified. Study-level findings and limits: In a later analysis, HLA-associated TCR beta chains were more clonally expanded than equally common others. The likely explanation for a cluster of highly shared sequence variants was sequencing artifact.

Healthy individuals who donated bone marrow served as the donors. The gene calls are TRBV29-1 and TRBJ1-2; D is possibly TRBD1 (6 bases). The sequence was obtained from a female donor in good health and CMV-seronegative. The sequencing sample was made of PBMCs. In DNA, the CDR3 is TGCAGCGTTGAAGGAGCCCGGGGGGCGTACTATGGCTACACCTTC. This encodes CSVEGARGAYYGYTF.